This T cell receptor beta chain was captured in a study of CD8+CD57+ T cells in acquired aplastic anemia. Genomic DNA constituted the template upon which TCR beta VDJ and CDR3 profiling was performed. From the reads, TCRdb called clonotypes with MiXCR, one entry per CDR3 protein. This sample has some 160,000 distinct CDR3 sequences, with 45% to 55% found just once. Germline V CDR1 and CDR2: SNHLY, FYNNEI. The CDR3 runs to 14 residues. A word on this clonotype: An end of the junction does not agree with germline; a read error may underlie this.

CD8+CD57+ cell expansion, shown by flow cytometry, had occurred in the patients selected for sequencing. The TCR sequence derives from a human donor with aplastic anemia. J is TRBJ2-3 and V is TRBV2; TRBD2 matches at 7 bases. Input material: sorted CD4+, CD8+, or CD8+CD57+ T cells (not recorded which) from PBMCs. The CDR3 sequence is CASSLAASTDTQYF. CDR3 sequence (DNA): TGTGCCAGCAGTCTAGCGGCTAGCACAGACACGCAGTATTTT.